The 11 T cell receptor beta chains below were found in one sample sequenced in a study of blood T cells in healthy people across ages. A sample-barcoded 5' primer and a J-beta primer mix were used in a second PCR of about 7 to 12 cycles. In TCRdb, the 5' RACE reads were re-called with MiXCR into one record per CDR3 protein. The sample includes 850,000 to 1,100,000 distinct CDR3 sequences, more than 30% of them seen just once. The sequencing input was blood. The receptors come from a man between 18 and 29 years old in good health.

The table lists this clonotype with a few counts. This chain connects TRBV21-1 to TRBJ2-5; TRBD1 was called by the table and not checked on the DNA. TRBV21-1 constitutes a pseudogene. The CDR3 runs 17 residues. The CDR3 is CASSKKRGGHLYNEQYF. CDR3 DNA sequence: TGTGCCAGCAGCAAAAAAAGAGGGGGGCACCTATACAATGAGCAGTACTTC.

In DNA, the CDR3 is TGCAGTGGCAAGCGGGGTGGTGAATCGAATGAGCAGTTCTTC. Its translation: CSGKRGGESNEQFF. The chain combines TRBV20-1 with TRBJ2-1; TRBD2 matches at 7 bases. V shed 7 bases, J shed 7 bases, and the junction held 13 bases outside the gene matches. Germline V gene data show CDR1 as DFQATT and CDR2 as SNEGSKA (reference sequence). The length of the CDR3 is 14 residues.

The genes are TRBV4-1 and TRBJ1-1; D gene unclear. Germline values: CDR1 MGHRA, CDR2 YSYEKL. V lost 1 base and J lost 8, with 11 bases in between. The length of the CDR3 is 13 residues. In DNA, the CDR3 is TGCGCCAGCAGCCAAGGAGGCGTCCGAGAAGCTTTCTTT. It encodes CASSQGGVREAFF.

The chain links TRBV18 to TRBJ2-1; 8 nucleotides match TRBD2. The J call may not be correct, given that the DNA end is closer to TRBJ2-7. This CDR3 has 15 amino acids. Germline V gives CDR1 KGHSH, CDR2 LQKENI. CDR3 DNA sequence: TGTGCCAGCTCACCACCTAGCGGGGAACGGAATGAGCAGTACTTC. Its translation is CASSPPSGERNEQYF.

The V call is TRBV6-2 or TRBV6-3, the J call TRBJ1-1; 9 bases align to TRBD1. Trimming at V came to 6 bases and at J to 9 bases, leaving 14 bases not matched to a gene. The CDR3 extends over 15 amino acids. CDR1 and CDR2 from the germline V gene are MNHEY and SVGEGT. The CDR3 is CASRPPGQGLGKAFF. CDR3 bases: TGTGCCAGCAGACCCCCGGGACAGGGCCTCGGAAAAGCTTTCTTT.

The CDR3 reads CASATGTEDQPQHF. The DNA for the CDR3 is TGTGCCAGCGCCACCGGGACAGAAGATCAGCCCCAGCATTTT. The J gene is TRBJ1-5, the V gene TRBV12-3 or TRBV12-4; 7 bases fit TRBD1. After removal of 8 bases from V and 5 bases from J, the junction contained 9 bases not matched to a gene. This CDR3 has 14 amino acids.

The count of this clonotype is one. Just one base apart from a much larger clone, this may be a read error. This chain joins TRBV29-1 and TRBJ1-2; D is ambiguous. The CDR3 runs 13 residues. Trimming removed 3 bases at V and 1 base at J, with 9 bases between. Germline CDR1 SQVTM, CDR2 ANQGSEA. CDR3 loop: CSVEGWDNYGYTF. CDR3 DNA: TGCAGCGTTGAGGGCTGGGATAACTATGGCTACACCTTC.

This clonotype turned up a few times. CDR3 sequence reads: CSATGYNKNIQYF. The CDR3 DNA is TGCAGTGCTACCGGGTACAACAAAAACATTCAGTACTTC. The J gene is TRBJ2-4, the V gene TRBV20-1; D unresolved. The CDR3 covers 13 residues. V gave up 4 bases and J gave up 3 bases, with 10 bases separating them. The germline CDR1 and CDR2 sequences are DFQATT and SNEGSKA (reference sequence).

CDR3 region: CASSVARNTGELFF. The CDR3, as DNA: TGTGCCAGCAGTGTCGCCCGGAACACCGGGGAGCTGTTTTTT. The chain combines TRBV2 with TRBJ2-2; D unresolved. The length of the CDR3 is 14 residues. Germline V gene lookup returns CDR1 SNHLY and CDR2 FYNNEI. Trimming pared 4 bases from V and 1 base from J, leaving 7 bases between.

This chain links TRBV20-1 with TRBJ2-7; D could derive from TRBD1 or TRBD2 (6 bases each). The CDR3 spans 14 residues. Germline V lookup: CDR1 DFQATT, CDR2 SNEGSKA (reference sequence). V was shortened by 0 bases and J by 3 bases, with 12 bases between the two germline ends. This CDR3 reads CSARDGGGYYEQYF. The CDR3 DNA reads TGCAGTGCTAGAGATGGAGGGGGGTACTACGAGCAGTACTTC.

The chain is built from TRBV7-9 and TRBJ1-1, with a possible D match to TRBD1 (6 bases). The V and J ends lost 5 bases and 0 bases respectively, with 10 bases between them. From germline, CDR1 is SEHNR and CDR2 FQNEAQ (reference sequence). The CDR3 is 14 amino acids. DNA of the CDR3: TGTGCCAGCAGCCACGGGGACATGAACACTGAAGCTTTCTTT. Translation: CASSHGDMNTEAFF.